These 18 T cell receptor beta chains originate from one sample sequenced in a study of sequential checkpoint blockade in melanoma. Sequenced by immunoSEQ multiplex PCR; TCRdb stores in-frame clones only, minus some. This table holds just under 5,500 clones, approximately 54% found once. Treatment described: randomized to nivolumab then ipilimumab (arm A) or the reverse (arm B). The sample here was CD8+ T cells sorted from blood (inferred from file names), taken from a patient given nivolumab and ipilimumab in sequence. The source of these receptors is a human donor with melanoma.

This chain uses TRBV5-1 with TRBJ1-1, with a possible D match to TRBD1 (5 bases). The CDR3 runs to 14 residues. V lost 4 bases, J lost 6 bases, and 16 bases lay in between. The V gene's germline CDR1 is SGHRS and CDR2 YFSETQ. CDR3 sequence: CASSPGDSNPEAFF. The CDR3 bases are TGCGCCAGCAGCCCTGGCGACAGTAACCCTGAAGCTTTCTTT.

The rearrangement links TRBV29-1 to TRBJ2-1; TRBD1 aligns across 8 bases. Germline CDR1 and CDR2: SQVTM and ANQGSEA. This CDR3 has 17 residues. V lost 0 bases, J lost 4 bases, and 11 bases stayed unmatched. The CDR3 reads CSVEDLSRQGQYNEQFF. The CDR3 nucleotides read TGCAGCGTTGAAGATCTTTCCCGACAGGGGCAATACAATGAGCAGTTCTTC.

The chain links TRBV6-5 to TRBJ1-2, with D possibly TRBD1 on 6 matching bases. CDR1 is MNHEY and CDR2 is SVGAGI in the germline V gene. V was trimmed by 6 bases and J by 3 bases, leaving 11 bases between them. CDR3 length: 13 residues. The CDR3 nucleotides read TGTGCCAGCAGGCCGGACAGCCACTATGGCTACACCTTC. Its translation: CASRPDSHYGYTF.

The V call is TRBV4-1, the J call TRBJ2-3; 8 nucleotides agree with TRBD2. The V gene's germline CDR1 is MGHRA and CDR2 YSYEKL. With V trimmed by 6 bases and J by 2 bases, 4 bases remained unmatched. CDR3 length equals 14 residues. CDR3 in DNA: TGCGCCAGCAGAGCGGGGGTCCTCACAGATACGCAGTATTTT. Translating gives CASRAGVLTDTQYF.

This chain links TRBV6-1 with TRBJ1-2, with 7 bases lining up with TRBD1. The CDR3 runs to 12 residues. Germline values: CDR1 MNHNS, CDR2 SASEGT. Germline trimming cut 7 bases from V and 7 bases from J; bases unmatched to any gene: 6. Here the CDR3 DNA reads TGTGCCAGCACCACAGGGGCGCTTGGCTACACCTTC. This sequence encodes CASTTGALGYTF.

This clone has just a few counts. The chain uses TRBV18 and TRBJ1-4; a weak D match, TRBD1 (6 bases). CDR3 size: 15 residues. V was pared by 1 base and J by 7 bases, with 13 bases between. Germline lookup yields CDR1 KGHSH and CDR2 LQKENI. CDR3: CASSPQGVFSEKLFF. DNA of the CDR3: TGTGCCAGCTCACCACAGGGGGTATTCTCTGAAAAACTGTTTTTT.

The chain combines TRBV5-6 with TRBJ1-2; 10 bases align to TRBD1. Germline assignment: CDR1 SGHDT and CDR2 YYEEEE. V dropped 3 bases and J dropped 8; count of bases not matched to a gene: 1. The CDR3 loop spans 12 amino acids. CDR3 sequence reads: CASSSGQGGYTF. CDR3 DNA: TGTGCCAGCAGCTCGGGACAGGGGGGCTACACCTTC.

This chain connects TRBV10-2 to TRBJ1-4, with 8 bases that match TRBD1. Per germline, CDR1 WSHSY and CDR2 SAAADI. The CDR3 has 15 residues. Trimming removed 0 bases from V and 5 bases from J; junction bases left unmatched: 2. The chain's CDR3 is CASSESTGVNEKLFF. As DNA, the CDR3 is TGCGCCAGCAGTGAGTCGACAGGGGTAAATGAAAAACTGTTTTTT.

The chain couples TRBV4-2 to TRBJ2-1; 7 bases are shared with TRBD1. V gave up 1 base and J gave up 8 bases; unmatched junction bases: 5. This CDR3 is 14 amino acids long. Germline-derived CDR1 and CDR2 are LGHNA and YNFKEQ. The CDR3 reads CASSQGTGSYEQFF. CDR3 DNA: TGTGCCAGCAGCCAAGGGACAGGATCCTATGAGCAGTTCTTC.

This clone has only one observation. The chain recombines TRBV27 with TRBJ2-3; possibly TRBD2 for D (6 bases). Germline V gene data show CDR1 as MNHEY and CDR2 as SMNVEV (reference sequence). CDR3 length equals 15 residues. V dropped 6 bases and J dropped 1 base, with 14 bases sitting between them. CDR3 coding DNA: TGTGCCAGCAGACCCGAAGCGGGCGGCACAGATACGCAGTATTTT. Amino acids: CASRPEAGGTDTQYF.

A few counts support this clone. The V call is TRBV4-1, the J call TRBJ2-7, with 10 bases aligning to TRBD1. V trimming: 0 bases; J trimming: 5 bases; junction bases outside the gene matches: 10. The CDR3 consists of 17 residues. Germline V gene data show CDR1 as MGHRA and CDR2 as YSYEKL. The CDR3 reads CASSQELLDRGLDEQYF. The CDR3 DNA reads as TGCGCCAGCAGCCAAGAGTTGTTAGACAGGGGGCTGGACGAGCAGTACTTC.

This clone was seen once. The rearrangement links TRBV4-3 to TRBJ1-2, with unresolved D. V was pared by 1 base and J by 2 bases, with 5 bases between. The CDR3 covers 13 residues. Per the germline V gene, CDR1 is LGHNA and CDR2 is YSLEER. The CDR3 region has the DNA TGCGCCAGCAGCCAAGTGACAAACTATGGCTACACCTTC. It encodes CASSQVTNYGYTF.

There are a few counts of this clone. The rearrangement links TRBV11-3 to TRBJ2-7; the match to TRBD1 covers 7 bases. The trim removed 4 bases at V and 6 bases at J, leaving 6 bases unmatched. This CDR3 spans 13 amino acids. CDR1 SGHNT and CDR2 YENEEA come from the germline V gene. Here the CDR3 reads CASSSGQASEQYF. The CDR3 nucleotides are TGTGCCAGCAGCTCCGGACAGGCGAGCGAGCAGTACTTC.

This clone came up a few times. The DNA for the CDR3 is TGTGCCAGCAGCTTAGGACGGGGTCCCTACGAGCAGTACTTC. Amino acids: CASSLGRGPYEQYF. The chain employs TRBV11-2 and TRBJ2-5, with D possibly matching TRBD2 (5 bases). The J call may be in error: the DNA end matches TRBJ2-7 better. Germline values: CDR1 SGHAT, CDR2 FQNNGV. This CDR3 region has 14 residues.

The V call is TRBV4-3, the J call TRBJ2-7; 9 bases are shared with TRBD2. CDR1 and CDR2 from the germline V gene are LGHNA and YSLEER. This CDR3 has 16 amino acids. J was trimmed by 2 bases and V by 0 bases; bases with no gene match: 5. The CDR3 region is CASSQEIAGVTYEQYF. The CDR3 DNA follows: TGCGCCAGCAGCCAAGAAATAGCGGGGGTTACCTACGAGCAGTACTTC.

The chain is built from TRBV11-2 and TRBJ2-3, with D tentatively TRBD2 (6 bases). Between the trimmed V and J ends, which lost 5 bases and 5 bases, there was a span of 23 bases. This CDR3 is built from 17 residues. The germline CDR1 and CDR2 sequences are SGHAT and FQNNGV. CDR3 in DNA: TGTGCCAGCAGCCCAGATCCATCGGGGGATGCCGGAGATACGCAGTATTTT. Its protein product is CASSPDPSGDAGDTQYF.

Note on this clone: This CDR3 is also generated by other DNA sequences in the sample. The CDR3: CASSQDQGPDEKLFF. The CDR3 DNA reads as TGCGCCAGCAGCCAAGATCAGGGCCCAGATGAAAAACTGTTTTTT. This chain connects TRBV4-1 to TRBJ1-4; a weak D match, TRBD1 (5 bases). CDR1 is MGHRA, CDR2 YSYEKL, per germline. Trimming stripped 0 bases from V and 6 bases from J, with 11 bases between. This CDR3 contains 15 residues.

The chain uses TRBV6-5 and TRBJ2-1; D is possibly TRBD1 (6 bases). V was clipped by 5 bases and J by 1 base, with 12 bases between them. The CDR3 length is 15 residues. Germline CDR1 reads MNHEY; CDR2 reads SVGAGI. CDR3 protein: CASSAWDTSYNEQFF. CDR3 in DNA: TGTGCCAGCAGTGCCTGGGACACATCCTACAATGAGCAGTTCTTC.